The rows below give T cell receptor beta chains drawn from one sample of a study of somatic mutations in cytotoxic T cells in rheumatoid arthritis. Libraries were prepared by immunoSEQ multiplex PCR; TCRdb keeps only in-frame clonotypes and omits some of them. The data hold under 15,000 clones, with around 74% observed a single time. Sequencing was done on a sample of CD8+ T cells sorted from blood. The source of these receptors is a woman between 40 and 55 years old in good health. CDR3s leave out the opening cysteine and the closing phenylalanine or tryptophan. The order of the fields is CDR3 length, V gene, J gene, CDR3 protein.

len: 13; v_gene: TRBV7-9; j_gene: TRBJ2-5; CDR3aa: ASSYGQGASETQY
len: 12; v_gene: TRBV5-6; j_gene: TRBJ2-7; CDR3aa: ASSLGGDTYEQY
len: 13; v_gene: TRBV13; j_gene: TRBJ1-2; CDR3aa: ASSAGLAMDYGYT
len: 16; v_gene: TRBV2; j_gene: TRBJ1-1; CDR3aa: ASCLSPRDRSMNTEAF
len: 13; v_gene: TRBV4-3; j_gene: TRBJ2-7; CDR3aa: ASSQGTSGYYEQY
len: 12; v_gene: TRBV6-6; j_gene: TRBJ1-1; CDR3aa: ASSRGHINTEAF
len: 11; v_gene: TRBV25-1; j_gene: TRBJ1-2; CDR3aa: ASSESTAYGYT
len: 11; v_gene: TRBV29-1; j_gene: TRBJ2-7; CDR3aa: SATSGSSYEQY
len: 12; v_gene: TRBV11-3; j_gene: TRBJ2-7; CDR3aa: ATSWGGSSYEQY
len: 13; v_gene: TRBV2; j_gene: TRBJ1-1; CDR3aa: ASSRSGQANTEAF
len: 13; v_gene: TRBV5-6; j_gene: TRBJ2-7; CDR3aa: ASSFLGQGSYEQY
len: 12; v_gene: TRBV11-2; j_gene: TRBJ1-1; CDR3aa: ASSPEAAGYEAF
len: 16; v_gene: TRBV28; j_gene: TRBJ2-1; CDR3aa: ASSFFQGVRPVDGEQF
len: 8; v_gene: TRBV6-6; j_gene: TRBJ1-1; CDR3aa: ASSGTEAF
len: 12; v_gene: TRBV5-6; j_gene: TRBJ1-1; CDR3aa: ASSLDREDTEAF
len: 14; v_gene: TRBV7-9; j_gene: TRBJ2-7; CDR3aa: ASSLSGQGSFNEQY
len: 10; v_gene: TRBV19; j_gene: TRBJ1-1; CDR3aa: ASSFRGAEAF
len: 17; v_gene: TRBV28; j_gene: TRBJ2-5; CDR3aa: ASSLSPLEDRGWQETQY
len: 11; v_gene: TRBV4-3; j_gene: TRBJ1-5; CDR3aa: ASSQDVAQPQH
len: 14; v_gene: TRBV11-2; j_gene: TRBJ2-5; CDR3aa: ASSPTGEEVQETQY
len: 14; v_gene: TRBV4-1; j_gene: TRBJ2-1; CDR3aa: ASSPQGELVGDEQF
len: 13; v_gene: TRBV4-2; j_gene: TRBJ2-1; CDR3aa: ASSQALADYNEQF
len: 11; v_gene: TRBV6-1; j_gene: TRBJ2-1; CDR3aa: ASIVPPGHEQF
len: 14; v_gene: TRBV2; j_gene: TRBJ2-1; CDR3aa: ASTPGGTGGYNEQF
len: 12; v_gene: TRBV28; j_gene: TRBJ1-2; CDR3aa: ASSITGTGSGYT
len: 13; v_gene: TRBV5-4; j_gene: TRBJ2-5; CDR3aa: ASSLMTGGLETQY
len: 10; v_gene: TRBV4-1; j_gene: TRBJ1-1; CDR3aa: ASSQDGAEAF
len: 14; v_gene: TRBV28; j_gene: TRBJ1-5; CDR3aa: ASSLSRGPRGQPQH
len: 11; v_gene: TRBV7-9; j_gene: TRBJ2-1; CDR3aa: ASSDRYYNEQF
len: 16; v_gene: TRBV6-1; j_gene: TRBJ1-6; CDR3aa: ASSEDIREGAHNSPLH
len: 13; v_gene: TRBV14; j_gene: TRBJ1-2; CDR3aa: ASSAGSAGVYGYT
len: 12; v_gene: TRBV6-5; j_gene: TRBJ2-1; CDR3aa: ASSYYGGYNEQF
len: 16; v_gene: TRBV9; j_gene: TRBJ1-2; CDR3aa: ASSVEGTKTGGLGGYT
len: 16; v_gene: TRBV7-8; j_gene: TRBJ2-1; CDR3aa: ASSLVHPGTSGRGEQF
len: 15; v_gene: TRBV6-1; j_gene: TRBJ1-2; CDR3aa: ASSEGTQGAVNYGYT
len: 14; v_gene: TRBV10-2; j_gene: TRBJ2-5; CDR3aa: ASLTENLAGEETQY
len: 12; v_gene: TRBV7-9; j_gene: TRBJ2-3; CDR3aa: ASSTLEGPDTQY
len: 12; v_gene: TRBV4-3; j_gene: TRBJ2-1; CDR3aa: ASSQDWQRNEQF
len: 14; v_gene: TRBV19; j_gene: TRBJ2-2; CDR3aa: ASSIDGRPNTGELF
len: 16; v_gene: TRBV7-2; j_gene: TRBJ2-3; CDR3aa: ASSETSGVPPHTDTQY
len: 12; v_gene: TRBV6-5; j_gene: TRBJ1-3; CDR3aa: ASSYSPGLDTIY
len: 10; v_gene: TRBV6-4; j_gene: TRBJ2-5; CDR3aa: ARRGGVETQY
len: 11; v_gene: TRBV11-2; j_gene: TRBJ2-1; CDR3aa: ASSPHSGNEQF
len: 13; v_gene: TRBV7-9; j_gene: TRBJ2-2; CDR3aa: ASSLIGVHTGELF
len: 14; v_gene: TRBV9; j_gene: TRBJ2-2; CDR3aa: ASSVYVSGSPGELF
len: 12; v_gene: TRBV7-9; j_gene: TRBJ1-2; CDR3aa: ASSPGAGAYGYT
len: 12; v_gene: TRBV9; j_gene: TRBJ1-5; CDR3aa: ASSPYGGVGPQH
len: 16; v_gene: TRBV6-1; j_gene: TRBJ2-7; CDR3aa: ASSARTSSLLMPYEQY
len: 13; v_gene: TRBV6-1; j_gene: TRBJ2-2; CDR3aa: ASGSGTGVTGELF
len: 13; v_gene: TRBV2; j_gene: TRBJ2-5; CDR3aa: ASSELGLAGETQY
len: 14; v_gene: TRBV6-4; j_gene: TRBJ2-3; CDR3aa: ASSETSGGAMDTQY
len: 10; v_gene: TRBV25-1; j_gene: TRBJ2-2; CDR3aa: ASSEDTGELF
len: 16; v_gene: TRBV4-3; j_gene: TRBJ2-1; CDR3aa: ASSQGATTSGLDNEQF
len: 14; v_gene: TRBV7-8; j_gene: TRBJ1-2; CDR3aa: ASSLAYLQGASGYT
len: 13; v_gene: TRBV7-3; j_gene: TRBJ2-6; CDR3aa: ASSFGGTGANVLT
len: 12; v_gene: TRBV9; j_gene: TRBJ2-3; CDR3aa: ASSESPQADTQY
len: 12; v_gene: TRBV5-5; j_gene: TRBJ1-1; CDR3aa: ASIPRTKHTEAF
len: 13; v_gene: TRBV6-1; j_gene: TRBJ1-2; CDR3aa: ASISYDRANYGYT